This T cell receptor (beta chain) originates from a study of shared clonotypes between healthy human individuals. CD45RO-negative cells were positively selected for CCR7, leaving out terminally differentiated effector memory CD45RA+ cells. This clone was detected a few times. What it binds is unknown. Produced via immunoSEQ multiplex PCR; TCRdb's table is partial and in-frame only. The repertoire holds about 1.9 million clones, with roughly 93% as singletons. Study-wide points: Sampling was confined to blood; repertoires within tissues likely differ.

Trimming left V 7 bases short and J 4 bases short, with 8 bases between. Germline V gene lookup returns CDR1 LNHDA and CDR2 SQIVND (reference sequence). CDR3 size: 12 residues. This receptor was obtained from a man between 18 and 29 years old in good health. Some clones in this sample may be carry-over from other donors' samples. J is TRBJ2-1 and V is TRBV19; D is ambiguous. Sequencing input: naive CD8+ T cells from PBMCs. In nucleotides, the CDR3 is TGTGCCAGTACCGGCATTTACAATGAGCAGTTCTTC. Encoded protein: CASTGIYNEQFF.